One T cell receptor (beta chain) is described in this entry. Its antigen target is currently unknown. Per-nucleotide qualities are absent, and no much larger clonotype sits a single base away. This record comes from a study of T cell responses to AZD1222 COVID-19 vaccine (dated by TCRdb to the early 2020s). Study-wide context: Because spike-specific TCR depth and breadth did not differ between the two schedules, AZD1222 recipients who got a second dose at roughly 4 weeks were pooled with those who got a second dose at roughly 12 weeks. A total of about 240 trial participants underwent TCR sequencing, of whom some 210 received two doses of AZD1222 and about 26 received two doses of the MenACWY control vaccine. Enrollment into the trials was organized by age into subgroups of 18-55, 56-69 and 70-plus years, and those subgroups contained about 160, 30 and 59 TCR-sequenced participants, respectively. Summary of the overall study and its limitations: Reportedly, close to half of the unique spike-specific TCRs recognized epitopes lying outside the regions that are mutated in the B.1.351 and B.1.1.7 variants. Participants were mostly white British, with more females than males. The authors suggested clonal diversity may have been underestimated. The 56-69-year group was small, and its depth increase did not reach significance, likely because of low power. Vaccine-associated CD4 TCRs spanned the whole spike protein, with dominant responses in regions 160-218 and 743-854. A significant rise in spike-specific TCR breadth and depth was observed after two AZD1222 doses relative to day 0 and relative to MenACWY recipients. Conclusions about previously exposed vaccinees are limited because only a handful of AZD1222 recipients were SARS-CoV-2 seropositive at baseline. Because no samples from the day 14 peak response were available, repertoires could be characterized only after the peak T cell response.

V and J are truncated by 2 bases and 2 bases respectively, leaving an intervening sequence of 13 bases. The CDR3 runs 15 residues from the cysteine to the phenylalanine. CDR3 DNA only is kept here, 45 bases in frame from base 1. Taken from the germline V gene (reference sequence), the CDR1 and CDR2 loops are MNHNY and SVGAGI. The CDR3 regions of human TCRbeta chains were analyzed by immunosequencing. The original pipeline was this. Repertoire TCRs were matched against a reference library of SARS-CoV-2-specific TCRs generated with the MIRA antigen-specificity platform. Breadth was defined as the fraction of unique TCRs that were SARS-CoV-2-associated, and depth was defined as the fraction of total T cells that were SARS-CoV-2-associated. Using the MIRA data, each spike-specific TCR was mapped to the spike region that the TCR reacts to and placed in a CD4 or CD8 class. Log10-transformed breadth and depth values were compared by one-way ANOVA with Sidak's multiple comparisons tests. TCRdb's version of the immuneACCESS table is confined to in-frame rearrangements and falls short of the full clone set. An unresolved V gene accounts for under half of the shortfall where checked; the remainder is of unknown origin. Clone size and the V and J calls come from that table; the DNA yielded D and trimming. This sample comprises 75,000 to 100,000 clones, around 87% of them detected only once. The top ten clones comprise less than 3.5% of the sample.

This sample's time point label indicates: baseline before first vaccination. Vaccinee samples were obtained from the UK trials COV001 and COV002, which included a single-blind randomized controlled phase 2/3 trial of AZD1222 (ChAdOx1 nCoV-19) in healthy adults. For TCRbeta chain sequencing, PBMC samples were collected from trial participants at day 0 and at day 28 after the second dose. The rearrangement combines TRBV6-6 with TRBJ2-7, and perhaps TRBD2 as D gene, on 6 matching bases. The source material was peripheral blood, sampled on day 0 of AZD1222 vaccination. The TCR comes from an adult in good health. For the CDR3, the sequence is CASSYQAGPTYEQYF. DNA sequence: TGTGCCAGCAGTTACCAGGCGGGACCAACCTACGAGCAGTACTTC.